This record covers a single T cell receptor beta chain. This entry belongs to a study of blood T cell repertoires in COVID-19. Overall study context: COVID-19 samples, acute and convalescent, were from the United States, Italy and Spain. T cells, B-cell-depleted T cells, or PBMCs supplied cDNA or gDNA.

TCRdb's copy holds only in-frame clones and misses some; the assay was immunoSEQ multiplex PCR. The table has roughly 260,000 clones, around 90% seen once. The trim removed 5 bases at V and 4 bases at J, leaving 2 bases unmatched. The V gene's germline CDR1 is MNHEY and CDR2 SVGAGI. The CDR3 covers 12 residues. The origin of this receptor is a man between 60 and 75 years old who had recovered from COVID-19. The rearrangement uses TRBV6-5 and TRBJ2-7; 7 bases are shared with TRBD1. The sample consisted of peripheral blood. CDR3 amino acids: CASSTGQYEQYF. For the CDR3, the DNA is TGTGCCAGCAGTACGGGACAGTACGAGCAGTACTTC.